These 11 T cell receptor beta chains were all obtained from the same sample, sequenced in a study of PD-1 blockade in classical Hodgkin lymphoma. Time point denoted: cycle 4 day 1 (C4D1), after around six weeks of nivolumab. Each patient relapsed following autologous stem cell transplantation, and prior brentuximab vedotin exposure differed. From thawed PBMCs, CD4+ T cells were purified using magnetic negative selection. TCRdb's copy holds only in-frame clones and misses some; the assay was immunoSEQ multiplex PCR. The repertoire holds around 13,000 clones, 85% to 90% seen once, with approximately 0.87% in the top ten. The sample consisted of CD4+ T cells from blood, taken before the fourth cycle of nivolumab. These receptors originate from a human donor with classical Hodgkin lymphoma.

The rearrangement uses TRBV28 and TRBJ2-7, with D tentatively TRBD1 (6 bases). The CDR3 consists of 14 residues. Germline CDR1 is MDHEN and CDR2 is SYDVKM. The V gene lost 3 bases and the J gene lost 3 bases, with 12 bases spanning the gap. The DNA for the CDR3 is TGTGCCAGCAGTTTTGTGGGGGCCCTCTACGAGCAGTACTTC. Translation: CASSFVGALYEQYF.

The CDR3 DNA is TGTGCCAGCAGCTCCATAGCGGGCACAGATACGCAGTATTTT. Its translation: CASSSIAGTDTQYF. The V and J genes are TRBV5-4 and TRBJ2-3, with D perhaps TRBD2 (6 bases). The V gene's germline CDR1 is SGHNT and CDR2 YYREEE (reference sequence). CDR3 length equals 14 residues. V was trimmed by 3 bases and J by 1 base, leaving 9 bases between them.

CDR3 residues: CASSLILAEAFF. The CDR3 DNA is TGTGCCAGCAGCTTAATCTTGGCTGAAGCTTTCTTT. The chain carries TRBV7-2 and TRBJ1-1; D remains unclear. The CDR3 has 12 amino acids. Trimming took off 2 bases at V and 6 bases at J, with 7 bases between the two ends. Germline assignment: CDR1 SGHTA and CDR2 FQGNSA. Full variable domain (missing parts from reference TRBV7-2 and TRBJ1-1): GAGVSQSPSNKVTEKGKDVELRCDPISGHTALYWYRQSLGQGLEFLIYFQGNSAPDKSGLPSDRFSAERTGGSVSTLTIQRTQQEDSAVYLCASSLILAEAFFGQGTRLTVV.

This clone was picked up a small number of times. The rearrangement links TRBV28 to TRBJ2-1, with a tentative D call TRBD1 (5 bases). The CDR3 spans 14 residues. From germline, CDR1 is MDHEN and CDR2 SYDVKM. The V end lost 4 bases, the J end lost 10 bases, and 17 bases lay between the germline ends. CDR3 loop: CASSWSRAPREQFF. The CDR3 DNA reads as TGTGCCAGCAGTTGGTCCAGGGCACCGAGGGAGCAGTTCTTC.

The chain links TRBV2 to TRBJ2-7; D gene uncertain. Germline V gene lookup returns CDR1 SNHLY and CDR2 FYNNEI. Trimming left V 0 bases short and J 4 bases short, with 13 bases between. The CDR3 runs 15 residues. The CDR3 sequence is CASSEALGTVYEQYF. The CDR3 region has the DNA TGTGCCAGCAGTGAAGCGTTGGGTACTGTATACGAGCAGTACTTC.

This clone was counted a single time. The chain links TRBV28 to TRBJ2-6; a weak D match, TRBD2 (7 bases). Per germline, CDR1 MDHEN and CDR2 SYDVKM. Trimming took off 7 bases at V and 2 bases at J, with 18 bases between the two ends. CDR3 length equals 17 residues. The DNA for the CDR3 is TGTGCCAGCATCGGGGGGCCGGGTAGGGCTGGGGCCAACGTCCTGACTTTC. Translated, it gives CASIGGPGRAGANVLTF. The variable domain in full, with the rest retrieved from reference TRBV28 and TRBJ2-6, is DVKVTQSSRYLVKRTGEKVFLECVQDMDHENMFWYRQDPGLGLRLIYFSYDVKMKEKGDIPEGYSVSREKKERFSLILESASTNQTSMYLCASIGGPGRAGANVLTFGAGSRLTVL.

The chain combines TRBV9 with TRBJ2-7; possible D gene TRBD2, 6 bases. From germline, CDR1 is SGDLS and CDR2 YYNGEE. The CDR3 totals 14 residues. The V end lost 0 bases, the J end lost 9 bases, and 16 bases lay between the germline ends. The CDR3 here is CASSVGIAARSQYF. CDR3 sequence (DNA): TGTGCCAGCAGCGTAGGAATAGCGGCAAGGTCGCAGTACTTC.

V and J are TRBV18 and TRBJ1-2; maybe TRBD1 (5 bases). Germline V gives CDR1 KGHSH, CDR2 LQKENI. CDR3 size: 15 residues. V lost 1 base and J 0 bases, leaving 9 bases between the germline ends. CDR3 DNA: TGTGCCAGCTCACCACGGGGGGAGGCTAACTATGGCTACACCTTC. Translated: CASSPRGEANYGYTF. The complete variable domain, with remaining parts taken from reference TRBV18 and TRBJ1-2, reads NAGVMQNPRHLVRRRGQEARLRCSPMKGHSHVYWYRQLPEEGLKFMVYLQKENIIDESGMPKERFSAEFPKEGPSILRIQQVVRGDSAAYFCASSPRGEANYGYTFGSGTRLTVV.

On this clone itself: An end of the junction does not agree with germline; a read error may underlie this. The chain has TRBV18 and TRBJ1-5, with TRBD1 matching 9 bases. Per the germline V gene, CDR1 is KGHSH and CDR2 is LQKENI. The length of the CDR3 is 16 residues. This CDR3 is CASSPDRGVSDQPQHF. As DNA, the CDR3 is TGTGCCAGCTCACCGGACAGGGGAGTTAGCGATCAGCCCCAGCATTTT.

The chain combines TRBV9 with TRBJ2-7, with D possibly being TRBD1 (5 bases). This CDR3 is built from 15 residues. V shed 0 bases and J shed 3 bases, with 13 bases lying between them. The germline V gene has CDR1 SGDLS and CDR2 YYNGEE. The CDR3 region has the DNA TGTGCCAGCAGCGTAGGGAAGGGGATCGTCTACGAGCAGTACTTC. Translating it yields CASSVGKGIVYEQYF. The full variable domain, completed using reference TRBV9 and TRBJ2-7, is DSGVTQTPKHLITATGQRVTLRCSPRSGDLSVYWYQQSLDQGLQFLIQYYNGEERAKGNILERFSAQQFPDLHSELNLSSLELGDSALYFCASSVGKGIVYEQYFGPGTRLTVT.

This chain connects TRBV27 to TRBJ2-5, with no clear D. This CDR3 comprises 13 residues. Trimming took off 10 bases at V and 3 bases at J, with 15 bases between the two ends. Germline assignment: CDR1 MNHEY and CDR2 SMNVEV (reference sequence). The CDR3 loop reads CANTLDTEETQYF. The CDR3 coding sequence is TGTGCCAACACTCTTGACACTGAAGAGACCCAGTACTTC.